Following are 32 T cell receptor beta chains from one sample sequenced in a study of T cell clusters in autoimmune cytopenias. TRB was amplified by touch-down multiplex PCR, primer pools A and B combined. TCRdb reanalyzed the multiplex PCR reads and collapses them to one entry per CDR3 protein, without DNA. Its clone listing holds over a thousand distinct CDR3 sequences. Some 34,000 genome equivalents of blood DNA were amplified for TRB. The same data also contributed to another study, on T cell repertoires in aging, cancer and after chemotherapy.

Sample: peripheral blood. These receptors were obtained from a human donor in good health.

Measured by frequency, this clonotype is large. This chain joins TRBV5-4 and TRBJ2-5; with no DNA, the TCRdb D assignment of TRBD2 cannot be verified. Germline CDR1 SGHNT, CDR2 YYREEE (reference sequence). The CDR3 loop spans 15 amino acids. The chain's CDR3 is CASSTTSGSAETQYF.

This clonotype registers medium-sized by frequency. The chain recombines TRBV5-5 with TRBJ2-7; the D call from TCRdb, TRBD2, cannot be confirmed without DNA. This CDR3 region has 15 residues. The germline V gene encodes CDR1 SGHKS and CDR2 YYEKEE (reference sequence). CDR3 sequence: CASSPGLTTYYEQYF.

This clonotype is called large (0.1 to 1%) based on its frequency. J is TRBJ1-4 and V is TRBV29-1. There are 14 residues in the CDR3. CDR1 and CDR2 (germline): SQVTM, ANQGSEA. CDR3 protein: CSVAQGLANEKLFF.

This clonotype counts as medium-sized by frequency. V usage is TRBV18 and J usage is TRBJ1-1; the D call from TCRdb, TRBD1, cannot be confirmed without DNA. This CDR3 has 15 residues. In germline, CDR1 is KGHSH, CDR2 LQKENI. CDR3 sequence reads: CASSPSGTENTEAFF.

This clonotype counts as medium-sized by frequency. The CDR3 loop reads CATSERTEYGYTF. The chain uses TRBV24-1 and TRBJ1-2. CDR1 is KGHDR and CDR2 is SFDVKD in the germline V gene. The CDR3 is 13 amino acids.

The chain has TRBV2 and TRBJ2-2. Germline V CDR1 and CDR2: SNHLY, FYNNEI. There are 12 residues in the CDR3. The CDR3 here is CASSSNTGELFF.

This clonotype is called medium-sized (0.01 to 0.1%) based on its frequency. The chain combines TRBV7-2 with TRBJ1-2. The CDR3 length is 16 residues. Germline V CDR1 and CDR2: SGHTA, FQGNSA. CDR3 amino acids: CASSLGTAQANYGYTF. Full variable domain (outside the CDR3, taken from reference TRBV7-2 and TRBJ1-2): GAGVSQSPSNKVTEKGKDVELRCDPISGHTALYWYRQSLGQGLEFLIYFQGNSAPDKSGLPSDRFSAERTGGSVSTLTIQRTQQEDSAVYLCASSLGTAQANYGYTFGSGTRLTVV.

This clonotype registers medium-sized (0.01 to 0.1%) by frequency. The chain combines TRBV6-2 or TRBV6-3 with TRBJ2-1; TCRdb lists TRBD2, though no DNA is available to test this call. The CDR3 has 12 amino acids. CDR1 MNHEY and CDR2 SVGEGT come from the germline V gene. The CDR3 reads CASTLERGEQFF.

Its frequency marks this clonotype as medium-sized. This chain joins TRBV30 and TRBJ1-6. The CDR3 loop spans 14 amino acids. Per the germline V gene, CDR1 is GTSNPN and CDR2 is SVGIG (reference sequence). CDR3 sequence reads: CAWRLRRVGSPLHF.

This clonotype is large by frequency. J is TRBJ2-1 and V is TRBV6-1; TCRdb designates TRBD1, a call that cannot be tested without DNA. Germline CDR1 MNHNS, CDR2 SASEGT. The CDR3 is 17 amino acids. This chain's CDR3 is CASSEPRSRSSYNEQFF.

Considering frequency, this clonotype is large. The rearrangement links TRBV19 to TRBJ2-1; lacking DNA, the TRBD2 call made by TCRdb goes unchecked. Germline V gene data show CDR1 as LNHDA and CDR2 as SQIVND (reference sequence). The CDR3 consists of 14 residues. The CDR3 here is CASRRQGRVNEQFF.

This clonotype counts as medium-sized (0.01 to 0.1%) by frequency. The rearrangement joins TRBV7-2 to TRBJ2-7; TCRdb reports TRBD1, a call that lacks DNA to check it against. This CDR3 comprises 14 residues. Germline V CDR1 and CDR2: SGHTA, FQGNSA. CDR3 residues: CASRRGSVTYEQYF.

Considering frequency, this clonotype is large. V usage is TRBV19 and J usage is TRBJ2-1; TCRdb returns TRBD2, unconfirmable since there is no DNA. The CDR3 has 17 residues. Germline V gene sequence: CDR1 LNHDA, CDR2 SQIVND (reference sequence). CDR3 residues: CASSRPLAGSSYNEQFF.

This clonotype shows up as medium-sized by frequency. The chain combines TRBV7-2 with TRBJ1-2; there is no DNA to check the TCRdb D call of TRBD1. In germline, CDR1 is SGHTA, CDR2 FQGNSA. The CDR3 has 14 amino acids. The CDR3 sequence is CASSLRRGEHGYTF. The whole variable domain, remainder taken from reference TRBV7-2 and TRBJ1-2, is GAGVSQSPSNKVTEKGKDVELRCDPISGHTALYWYRQSLGQGLEFLIYFQGNSAPDKSGLPSDRFSAERTGGSVSTLTIQRTQQEDSAVYLCASSLRRGEHGYTFGSGTRLTVV.

The V and J genes are TRBV10-3 and TRBJ1-1; the D call of TRBD1 rests on TCRdb alone, since no DNA is present to check it. This CDR3 region has 12 residues. Looked up from germline, CDR1 is ENHRY and CDR2 is SYGVKD. The CDR3 reads CAISEPGTEAFF.

According to its frequency, this clonotype is large (0.1 to 1%). This sequence joins TRBV6-1 and TRBJ2-7; TCRdb designates TRBD1, a call that cannot be tested without DNA. Germline lookup yields CDR1 MNHNS and CDR2 SASEGT. The CDR3 is made up of 13 amino acids. This CDR3 reads CAGRDRYSYEQYF.

In terms of frequency, this clonotype is medium-sized. The J gene is TRBJ2-7, the V gene TRBV10-3; as DNA is missing, the TRBD2 call by TCRdb cannot be tested. The germline V gene has CDR1 ENHRY and CDR2 SYGVKD. The CDR3 extends over 19 amino acids. This CDR3 reads CAISDWSKASGSKQYEQYF.

According to its frequency, this clonotype is medium-sized (0.01 to 0.1%). The chain joins TRBV20-1 to TRBJ2-3; without DNA, the TCRdb call of TRBD2 cannot be checked. The CDR3 covers 17 residues. Germline loops: CDR1 DFQATT, CDR2 SNEGSKA (reference sequence). The CDR3 spells CSARDPSSGSLRDTQYF.

This clonotype registers medium-sized by frequency. The chain carries TRBV5-4 and TRBJ2-3; TCRdb's assignment of TRBD1 cannot be checked, as there is no DNA. Germline V gene data show CDR1 as SGHNT and CDR2 as YYREEE (reference sequence). This CDR3 has 16 residues. CDR3 region: CASSPRQGAGTDTQYF.

This clonotype ranks as medium-sized (0.01 to 0.1%) in terms of frequency. The chain has TRBV14 and TRBJ2-4; the TCRdb call, TRBD2, lacks DNA for checking. The CDR3 covers 14 residues. Germline V gene data show CDR1 as SGHDN and CDR2 as FVKESK. The CDR3: CASSPRTSGNIQYF.

This clonotype is labeled large (0.1 to 1%) based on frequency. The chain joins TRBV6-6 to TRBJ2-5; TCRdb selects TRBD1, and the lack of DNA leaves this call unchecked. The CDR3 extends over 15 amino acids. Germline loops: CDR1 MNHNY, CDR2 SVGAGI (reference sequence). The CDR3 loop reads CASSYRDRLGETQYF.

Considering frequency, this clonotype is medium-sized. J is TRBJ2-5 and V is TRBV7-9. Germline-derived CDR1 and CDR2 are SEHNR and FQNEAQ (reference sequence). The CDR3 totals 16 residues. The CDR3 protein is CASSLWSWQSAETQYF.

J is TRBJ2-5 and V is TRBV27; TCRdb calls TRBD1, which cannot be checked without DNA. The germline V gene has CDR1 MNHEY and CDR2 SMNVEV (reference sequence). This CDR3 region has 14 residues. The chain's CDR3 is CASSPSGTGETQYF.

Its frequency marks this clonotype as medium-sized. The chain joins TRBV6-1 to TRBJ1-4; without DNA, the TCRdb call of TRBD1 cannot be checked. Germline V gene lookup returns CDR1 MNHNS and CDR2 SASEGT. The CDR3 covers 16 residues. The CDR3 protein is CASRKQGPGINEKLFF.

By frequency, this clonotype is large. This chain links TRBV5-5 with TRBJ2-7; the TRBD2 assignment by TCRdb is unverifiable without DNA. The CDR3 is 14 residues long. CDR1 and CDR2 (germline): SGHKS, YYEKEE (reference sequence). The CDR3 spells CASSLVSGGVEQYF.

This clonotype ranks as medium-sized in terms of frequency. This chain connects TRBV5-1 to TRBJ2-7; TCRdb's D call of TRBD1 is untestable without DNA. CDR1 SGHRS and CDR2 YFSETQ come from the germline V gene. The CDR3 contains 15 residues. Here the CDR3 reads CASSPLETGKFEQYF.

This chain joins TRBV20-1 and TRBJ2-2. The CDR3 loop spans 14 amino acids. CDR1 is DFQATT and CDR2 is SNEGSKA in the germline V gene (reference sequence). The CDR3 protein is CSARVPVNTGELFF.

This clonotype registers large (0.1 to 1%) by frequency. The rearrangement joins TRBV12-3 or TRBV12-4 to TRBJ2-2; there is no DNA to check the TCRdb D call of TRBD2. There are 15 residues in the CDR3. CDR3 region: CASSPGTSDTGELFF.

Its frequency marks this clonotype as medium-sized (0.01 to 0.1%). The chain employs TRBV5-4 and TRBJ2-7; TCRdb proposes TRBD2, but this gene call is untestable without DNA. The CDR3 totals 15 residues. CDR1 SGHNT and CDR2 YYREEE come from the germline V gene (reference sequence). The CDR3: CASRRGAESSYEQYF.

By frequency, this clonotype registers medium-sized. The chain joins TRBV18 to TRBJ2-5; as DNA is missing, the TRBD1 call by TCRdb cannot be tested. There are 17 residues in the CDR3. Germline-derived CDR1 and CDR2 are KGHSH and LQKENI. The CDR3 loop reads CASSPPENRGHQETQYF.

This clonotype registers medium-sized by frequency. The chain employs TRBV6-1 and TRBJ2-7; TCRdb outputs TRBD1, but without DNA this stays unchecked. This CDR3 is 14 amino acids long. Looked up from germline, CDR1 is MNHNS and CDR2 is SASEGT. CDR3 region: CASSAAGGGYEQYF.

The V gene is TRBV20-1, the J gene TRBJ2-7; checking the TCRdb D call of TRBD2 is not possible without DNA. There are 15 residues in the CDR3. Per germline, CDR1 DFQATT and CDR2 SNEGSKA (reference sequence). CDR3: CSAPTPLAGGYEQYF.